This T cell receptor (beta chain) was captured in a study of T-cell reconstitution after alpha-beta-depleted transplantation in children. Findings of the study overall: T-cell numbers and diversity, one year after transplant, stemmed largely from T cells that were newly produced. Surviving recipient cells, namely T cells and thymic progenitors, were the source of high day-60 TCRbeta diversity in some patients.

This clonotype was found a few times. Its matching antigen is unknown. Unmatched junction bases numbered 7, after V lost 8 bases and J lost 4 bases. This CDR3 comprises 13 residues. Unique molecular identifiers were used in preparing the TCRbeta library. TCRdb redid the calling of the PCR reads with MiXCR, one entry per CDR3 protein. The data contain 450,000 to 700,000 distinct CDR3 sequences, 25% to 30% of them singletons. Sample: PBMCs, taken before TCRalphabeta/CD19-depleted stem cell transplant. The rearrangement links TRBV12-3 or TRBV12-4 to TRBJ1-1; 7 nucleotides align to TRBD1. The receptor was derived from a boy younger than two with Wiskott-Aldrich syndrome, due to receive a stem cell transplant. The CDR3 here is CASRIRGGTEAFF. CDR3 DNA sequence: TGTGCCAGCCGAATCAGGGGGGGCACTGAAGCTTTCTTT.